This entry describes one T cell receptor (beta chain). Profiled with immunoSEQ multiplex PCR; TCRdb holds only in-frame clones, not every one. The sample has some 360,000 clones, around 87% seen once; the top ten hold approximately 2.4%. The data stem from a study of blood T cell repertoires in COVID-19. Looking at the study overall: COVID-19 samples collected from the United States, Italy and Spain covered acute and convalescent phases. The analysed material was cDNA or gDNA that came from T cells, B-cell-depleted T cells, or PBMCs.

Germline V gene sequence: CDR1 KGHSH, CDR2 LQKENI. The CDR3 runs 14 residues. V lost 2 bases to trimming and J lost 6 bases; unmatched junction nucleotides: 5. The sample consisted of peripheral blood. The clonotype comes from a woman aged 60-75 years with COVID-19, enrolled during active disease. The chain carries TRBV18 and TRBJ2-7, with 9 bases identical to TRBD2. The CDR3 reads CASSPRTSAGEQYF. The CDR3 region has the DNA TGTGCCAGCTCACCAAGGACTAGCGCTGGCGAGCAGTACTTC.